The rows below give T cell receptor beta chains drawn from one sample of a study of OX40 agonist ivuxolimab in advanced cancers. Libraries were prepared by immunoSEQ multiplex PCR; TCRdb keeps only in-frame clonotypes and omits some of them. The top ten hold 20% to 25% of the sample, which has 35,000 to 45,000 clones, roughly four fifths seen once. The material sequenced was CD4+ or CD8+ T cells sorted from blood, taken in a trial of the OX40 agonist ivuxolimab. The source of these receptors is an adult with an advanced solid tumor such as melanoma, head and neck, liver or kidney cancer. The conserved cysteine and the conserved F or W are not part of the CDR3 here. D genes are given only for firm matches.

D gene	V gene	CDR3 protein
TRBD1	TRBV11-3	ASSLAPGTGVLNEQF
TRBD1	TRBV5-5	ASSSPDRAHNSPLH
-	TRBV18	ASSPPNRVLGELF
TRBD1	TRBV11-2	ASSLGDSFYEQY
-	TRBV28	ASSGPTGVNIQY
-	TRBV5-6	ASSYTGSWKNTEAF
-	TRBV11-2	ASSSTTEGNGYT
-	TRBV6-5	ASSYEVGPYEQY
-	TRBV15	ATSRADGTLLGTQY
TRBD2	TRBV4-1	ASSQDGSGTYNEQF
-	TRBV4-3	ASSQGPGADEQY
TRBD2	TRBV6-5	ASRTPGLAYEQY
-	TRBV14	ASSHPGVVFGGNEQF
TRBD1	TRBV10-3	AIWTGENTGELF
TRBD2	TRBV4-1	ASSQYLAGGAYNEQF
-	TRBV9	ASSVAPGYEQY
-	TRBV5-5	ASSSPDSNTEAF
-	TRBV10-3	AISGGVEETQY
-	TRBV9	ASSVADSNNSPLH
TRBD2	TRBV27	ASQKRGLTDTQY
-	TRBV30	AWSLGVNTGELF
TRBD1	TRBV15	ATSRDRDGHNEQF
-	TRBV10-3	AISESTERIRNTEAF
-	TRBV4-2	ASSRKNIGAGELTDTQY
TRBD1	TRBV7-2	ASSSQAGQDYGYT
-	TRBV2	ASDFLRSEQF
-	TRBV6-1	ASSEMYEQF
TRBD2	TRBV7-9	ASSLVAALAGGNEQF
-	TRBV7-9	ASSTTGSNSPLH
-	TRBV2	ASKVRNEQF
-	TRBV18	ASSPGMETQY
-	TRBV5-1	ASSLETRYEQY
-	TRBV7-9	ASSEYQETQY
-	TRBV9	ASSPPPAAIGTEAF
-	TRBV27	ASSATGGNQPQH
TRBD2	TRBV5-6	ASSLGAGGLNEQF
-	TRBV11-2	ASSAATAYEQY
-	TRBV7-2	ASSLVATEQF
-	TRBV5-4	ASSLGPKWQGTYEQY
-	TRBV7-3	ASSQPQVSEETQY